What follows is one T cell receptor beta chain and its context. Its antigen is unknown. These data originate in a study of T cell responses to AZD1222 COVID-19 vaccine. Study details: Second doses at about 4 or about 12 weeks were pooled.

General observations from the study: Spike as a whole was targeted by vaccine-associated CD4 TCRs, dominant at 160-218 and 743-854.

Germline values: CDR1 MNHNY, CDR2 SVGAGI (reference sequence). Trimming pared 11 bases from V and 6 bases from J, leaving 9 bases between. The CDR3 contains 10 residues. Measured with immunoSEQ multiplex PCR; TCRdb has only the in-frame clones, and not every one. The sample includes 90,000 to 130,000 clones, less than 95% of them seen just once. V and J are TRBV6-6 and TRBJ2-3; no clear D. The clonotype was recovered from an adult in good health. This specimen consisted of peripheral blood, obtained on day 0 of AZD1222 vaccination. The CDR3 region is CAGVRDTQYF. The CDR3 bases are TGTGCCGGAGTAAGGGATACGCAGTATTTT.